This TCR beta chain was sequenced for a study of blood T cell repertoires in COVID-19. Study in general: Acute and convalescent COVID-19 specimens originated in the United States, Italy and Spain. T cells, B-cell-depleted T cells, or PBMCs supplied cDNA or gDNA.

Sequenced by immunoSEQ multiplex PCR; TCRdb stores in-frame clones only, minus some. The sample has fewer than 90,000 clones; about 91% are singletons. With 4 bases removed from V and 2 bases from J, the gap between germline ends came to 8 bases. Germline loops: CDR1 SGHTA, CDR2 FQGNSA. The CDR3 consists of 13 residues. The TCR sequence derives from a woman older than 75 with active or convalescent COVID-19. The sample taken for sequencing was peripheral blood. J is TRBJ2-5 and V is TRBV7-2; the D gene is possibly TRBD1 (5 bases). CDR3 nucleotide sequence: TGTGCCAGCAGCTCAAGGACACAAGAGACCCAGTACTTC. Translated: CASSSRTQETQYF.